The clone carrying this T cell receptor (beta chain) was found a few times. Preparing the TCRbeta library involved the use of unique molecular identifiers. TCRdb used MiXCR to reprocess the PCR reads, holding one entry per CDR3 protein. The sample consists of 350,000 to 400,000 distinct CDR3 sequences, just over 20% of them appearing once. The CDR3 has 14 amino acids. The V and J ends lost 2 bases and 2 bases respectively, with 9 bases between them. CDR1 and CDR2 from the germline V gene are MNHEY and SVGAGI. The record originates from a study of T-cell reconstitution after alpha-beta-depleted transplantation in children.

The clonotype comes from a human donor who donated a stem cell graft to a child with acute myeloid leukemia. This chain uses TRBV6-5 with TRBJ1-2; no firm D call. Sequences were derived from PBMCs from the stem cell graft donor, sampled from the stem cell graft. The CDR3 reads CASSYSTPNYGYTF. The CDR3 bases are TGTGCCAGCAGTTACAGTACACCGAACTATGGCTACACCTTC.